The 16 T cell receptor beta chains in this list originate from one sample, sequenced in a study of T cell responses to AZD1222 COVID-19 vaccine. Using immunoSEQ multiplex PCR, the repertoire was profiled, and TCRdb retains in-frame clones only, with some absent. The repertoire holds about 85,000 clones, about 86% seen once, with 7% in the top ten. This specimen consisted of peripheral blood, obtained on day 0 of AZD1222 vaccination. The receptors were sampled from an adult in good health.

V and J are TRBV9 and TRBJ1-3, with D uncertain. The CDR3 consists of 16 residues. V was cut by 2 bases and J by 0 bases, with 12 bases left in between. Germline CDR1 reads SGDLS; CDR2 reads YYNGEE. CDR3 region: CASSVGPLSSGNTIYF. CDR3 coding DNA: TGTGCCAGCAGCGTCGGACCCTTAAGCTCTGGAAACACCATATATTTT.

The chain joins TRBV19 to TRBJ2-7; D perhaps matches TRBD1 (5 bases). In germline, CDR1 is LNHDA, CDR2 SQIVND (reference sequence). Trimming left V 8 bases short and J 0 bases short, with 17 bases between. The CDR3 is made up of 15 amino acids. CDR3 loop: CASPRRQSLSYEQYF. DNA of the CDR3: TGTGCCAGTCCGAGGCGACAGTCTCTCTCCTACGAGCAGTACTTC.

This chain connects TRBV6-5 to TRBJ2-6; D tentatively reads TRBD1 or TRBD2 (5 bases each). Trimming stripped 2 bases from V and 11 bases from J, with 13 bases between. There are 14 residues in the CDR3. CDR1 is MNHEY and CDR2 is SVGAGI in the germline V gene. The CDR3 DNA reads as TGTGCCAGCAGTTACCGAGGGGCTGCGGACGTCCTGACTTTC. Translation gives CASSYRGAADVLTF.

This clone appeared a few times. The CDR3 DNA sequence: TGTGCCAGCAGGAGACAGGGGACTAATCAGCCCCAGCATTTT. Its protein is CASRRQGTNQPQHF. The genes are TRBV28 and TRBJ1-5; 8 bases are shared with TRBD1. Germline V lookup: CDR1 MDHEN, CDR2 SYDVKM. The CDR3 totals 14 residues. The trim removed 6 bases at V and 4 bases at J, leaving 5 bases unmatched.

This clone is a singleton in its sample. The chain uses TRBV28 and TRBJ2-1; D ambiguous. V lost 3 bases to trimming and J lost 0 bases, with 9 bases between them. The CDR3 is 15 amino acids. Germline V lookup: CDR1 MDHEN, CDR2 SYDVKM. Here the CDR3 reads CASSFEALSYNEQFF. In DNA form, the CDR3 reads TGTGCCAGCAGTTTTGAGGCGCTCTCCTACAATGAGCAGTTCTTC. Supplemented by reference TRBV28 and TRBJ2-1, the full variable domain reads DVKVTQSSRYLVKRTGEKVFLECVQDMDHENMFWYRQDPGLGLRLIYFSYDVKMKEKGDIPEGYSVSREKKERFSLILESASTNQTSMYLCASSFEALSYNEQFFGPGTRLTVL.

The J gene is TRBJ2-7, the V gene TRBV20-1; D unresolved. CDR3 length: 11 residues. CDR1 and CDR2 from the germline V gene are DFQATT and SNEGSKA (reference sequence). Trimming took 5 bases from V and 6 from J, leaving 11 bases between them. As DNA, the CDR3 is TGCAGTGCTTGGACCTCCCCCGAGCAGTACTTC. Protein: CSAWTSPEQYF.

This chain joins TRBV29-1 and TRBJ1-3; no clear D. CDR1 is SQVTM and CDR2 is ANQGSEA in the germline V gene. With 3 bases removed from V and 7 bases from J, the gap between germline ends came to 16 bases. CDR3 length equals 14 residues. CDR3 DNA: TGCAGCGTTGATGTAGCCGGTACGGGGAACACCATATATTTT. This sequence encodes CSVDVAGTGNTIYF.

This rearrangement joins TRBV5-1 to TRBJ2-1, with unresolved D. CDR3 length: 15 amino acids. Deletions cut 3 bases from V and 0 bases from J, with 10 bases between. Germline CDR1 is SGHRS and CDR2 is YFSETQ. CDR3 DNA: TGCGCCAGCAGCTACGACCCGAGCTCCTACAATGAGCAGTTCTTC. It encodes CASSYDPSSYNEQFF.

The genes are TRBV19 and TRBJ1-1, with D possibly being TRBD1 (5 bases). The ends were cut back, 2 bases at V and 9 bases at J, with 10 bases in the middle. Germline V gene lookup returns CDR1 LNHDA and CDR2 SQIVND (reference sequence). The CDR3 is made up of 12 amino acids. Here the CDR3 reads CASSIRGGQAFF. In DNA, the CDR3 is TGTGCCAGTAGTATACGGGGCGGACAAGCTTTCTTT.

The chain recombines TRBV7-3 with TRBJ1-3; no definite D call. The V gene's germline CDR1 is SGHTA and CDR2 FQGTGA. V shed 4 bases and J shed 1 base, with 5 bases lying between them. The CDR3 totals 13 residues. Written as DNA, the CDR3 is TGTGCCAGCAGCTCTCAATCTGGAAACACCATATATTTT. Translating it yields CASSSQSGNTIYF.

The chain has TRBV7-2 and TRBJ2-7, with D possibly TRBD2 on 6 matching bases. The germline CDR1 and CDR2 sequences are SGHTA and FQGNSA. Trimming removed 0 bases at V and 1 base at J, with 16 bases between. This CDR3 has 17 residues. The CDR3 loop reads CASSLAPAGTDSYEQYF. The DNA of the CDR3 is TGTGCCAGCAGCTTAGCCCCGGCGGGGACCGATTCCTACGAGCAGTACTTC. Full variable domain (remainder filled in from reference TRBV7-2 and TRBJ2-7): GAGVSQSPSNKVTEKGKDVELRCDPISGHTALYWYRQSLGQGLEFLIYFQGNSAPDKSGLPSDRFSAERTGGSVSTLTIQRTQQEDSAVYLCASSLAPAGTDSYEQYFGPGTRLTVT.

The CDR3: CASSAPGTSGSKDTQYF. The DNA of the CDR3 is TGTGCCAGCAGCGCCCCCGGGACTAGCGGGAGTAAGGATACGCAGTATTTT. The genes are TRBV6-2 or TRBV6-3 and TRBJ2-3, with 14 bases aligning to TRBD2. Losses at the gene ends were 6 bases for V and 6 bases for J; bases not matched to a gene: 11. Germline V lookup: CDR1 MNHEY, CDR2 SVGEGT. This CDR3 is built from 17 residues.

This chain connects TRBV7-9 to TRBJ1-2, with TRBD1 matching 7 bases. The germline V gene has CDR1 SEHNR and CDR2 FQNEAQ (reference sequence). The J segment lost 3 bases and the V segment lost 1 base, leaving 8 bases of the junction unmatched. CDR3 size: 16 residues. DNA for the CDR3: TGTGCCAGCAGCTTAGGGCAGACAGGGTTTGACTATGGCTACACCTTC. It encodes CASSLGQTGFDYGYTF.

This rearrangement joins TRBV10-2 to TRBJ1-1; D gene unclear. V was clipped by 7 bases and J by 4 bases, with 13 bases between them. This CDR3 comprises 13 residues. Germline V gene data show CDR1 as WSHSY and CDR2 as SAAADI. CDR3 region: CASMGSRRTEAFF. In DNA, the CDR3 is TGCGCCAGCATGGGCTCCCGGCGCACTGAAGCTTTCTTT.

The chain is built from TRBV19 and TRBJ2-1, with D possibly TRBD2 on 5 matching bases. CDR1 and CDR2 (germline): LNHDA, SQIVND (reference sequence). This CDR3 has 15 residues. V was pared by 7 bases and J by 4 bases, with 17 bases between. The CDR3 loop is CASTNAGGGYNEQFF. CDR3 DNA: TGTGCCAGTACCAACGCTGGAGGTGGGTACAATGAGCAGTTCTTC.

V is TRBV28 and J is TRBJ2-1, with 10 bases lining up with TRBD1. This CDR3 contains 15 residues. Germline CDR1 and CDR2: MDHEN and SYDVKM. Trimming cost V 5 bases and J 4 bases; bases outside gene matches: 5. CDR3 residues: CASSTTGQGYNEQFF. CDR3 DNA: TGTGCCAGCAGTACTACGGGACAGGGGTACAATGAGCAGTTCTTC.